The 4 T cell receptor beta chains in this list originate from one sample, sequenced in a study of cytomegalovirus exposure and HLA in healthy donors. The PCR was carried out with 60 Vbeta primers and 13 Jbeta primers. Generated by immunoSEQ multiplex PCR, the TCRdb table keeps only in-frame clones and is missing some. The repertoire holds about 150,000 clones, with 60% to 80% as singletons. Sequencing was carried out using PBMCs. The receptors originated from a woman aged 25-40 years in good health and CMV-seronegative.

The CDR3 DNA sequence: TGTGCCAGCAGTTACTCAGAACAGGGGAGAGGAAACACCATATATTTT. It specifies CASSYSEQGRGNTIYF. V and J are TRBV6-6 and TRBJ1-3, with TRBD1 matching over 7 bases. CDR1 MNHNY and CDR2 SVGAGI come from the germline V gene (reference sequence). V trimming: 0 bases; J trimming: 4 bases; junction bases outside the gene matches: 6. The length of the CDR3 is 16 residues.

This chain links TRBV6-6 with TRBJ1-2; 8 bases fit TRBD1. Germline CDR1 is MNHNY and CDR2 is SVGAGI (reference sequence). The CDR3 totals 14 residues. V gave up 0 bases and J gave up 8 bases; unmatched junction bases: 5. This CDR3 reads CASSYSTGVEGYTF. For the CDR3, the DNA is TGTGCCAGCAGTTACTCGACAGGGGTGGAGGGCTACACCTTC.

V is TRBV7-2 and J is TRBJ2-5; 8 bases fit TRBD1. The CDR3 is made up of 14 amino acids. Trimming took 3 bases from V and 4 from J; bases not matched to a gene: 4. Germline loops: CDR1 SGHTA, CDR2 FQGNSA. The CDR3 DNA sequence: TGTGCCAGCAGCTTCGACAGGGGTTCAGAGACCCAGTACTTC. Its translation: CASSFDRGSETQYF.

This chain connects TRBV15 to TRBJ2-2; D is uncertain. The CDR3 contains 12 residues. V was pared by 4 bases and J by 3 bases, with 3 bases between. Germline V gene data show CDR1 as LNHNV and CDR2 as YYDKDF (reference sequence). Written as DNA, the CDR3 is TGTGCCACCAGCACTTACACCGGGGAGCTGTTTTTT. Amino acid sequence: CATSTYTGELFF.